This entry lists 8 T cell receptor beta chains sequenced from one sample in a study of blood T cell repertoires in COVID-19. Produced via immunoSEQ multiplex PCR; TCRdb's table is partial and in-frame only. Of some 40,000 clones listed, approximately 84% were seen once; the top ten hold roughly 15%. Material: peripheral blood. The source of these receptors is a man aged 45-60 years with active or convalescent COVID-19.

The chain employs TRBV5-4 and TRBJ2-5; the D gene is possibly TRBD1 (6 bases). The V gene lost 4 bases and the J gene lost 2 bases, with 12 bases spanning the gap. The germline V gene has CDR1 SGHNT and CDR2 YYREEE (reference sequence). CDR3 length: 14 amino acids. The CDR3 bases are TGTGCCAGCAGCCCGGGACATCTGCAAGAGACCCAGTACTTC. Translating it yields CASSPGHLQETQYF.

This clone was detected a few times. The chain is built from TRBV13 and TRBJ1-2; no clear D gene. The CDR3 totals 14 residues. From germline, CDR1 is PRHDT and CDR2 FYEKMQ (reference sequence). V shed 3 bases and J shed 3 bases, with 11 bases lying between them. CDR3 region: CASSFAGSDYGYTF. In DNA form, the CDR3 reads TGTGCCAGCAGCTTTGCGGGCTCGGACTATGGCTACACCTTC.

V usage is TRBV7-2 and J usage is TRBJ2-5; the match to TRBD2 covers 11 bases. V trimming: 0 bases; J trimming: 4 bases; junction bases outside the gene matches: 7. This CDR3 contains 17 residues. Germline lookup yields CDR1 SGHTA and CDR2 FQGNSA. CDR3 residues: CASSLAAASGGIETQYF. The CDR3 DNA is TGTGCCAGCAGCTTAGCCGCGGCTAGCGGGGGGATAGAGACCCAGTACTTC.

CDR3 in DNA: TGTGCCAGCAGTTTAAGGACAGGGGTAGACAATCAGCCCCAGCATTTT. This encodes CASSLRTGVDNQPQHF. V usage is TRBV27 and J usage is TRBJ1-5, with 9 bases that match TRBD1. Germline V gene data show CDR1 as MNHEY and CDR2 as SMNVEV (reference sequence). The V gene end was trimmed by 2 bases and the J gene end by 3 bases; junction bases not matched to a gene: 5. The CDR3 is made up of 16 amino acids.

The chain is built from TRBV19 and TRBJ2-1; TRBD2 matches 7 bases. V lost 5 bases, J lost 5 bases, and 12 bases stayed unmatched. Germline CDR1 reads LNHDA; CDR2 reads SQIVND (reference sequence). The CDR3 extends over 16 amino acids. The CDR3 nucleotides are TGTGCCAGTAGTGACTACCGGGGGACTACCCACAATGAGCAGTTCTTC. Its translation: CASSDYRGTTHNEQFF.

This chain joins TRBV5-1 and TRBJ2-5, with 9 nucleotides matching TRBD1. Germline loops: CDR1 SGHRS, CDR2 YFSETQ. The CDR3 has 15 residues. V lost 4 bases, J lost 2 bases, and 6 bases stayed unmatched. CDR3 residues: CASSEYGTGQETQYF. In DNA form, the CDR3 reads TGCGCCAGCAGCGAATACGGGACAGGGCAAGAGACCCAGTACTTC. The complete variable domain, with remaining parts taken from reference TRBV5-1 and TRBJ2-5, reads KAGVTQTPRYLIKTRGQQVTLSCSPISGHRSVSWYQQTPGQGLQFLFEYFSETQRNKGNFPGRFSGRQFSNSRSEMNVSTLELGDSALYLCASSEYGTGQETQYFGPGTRLLVL.

The chain couples TRBV2 to TRBJ1-2; maybe TRBD1 (5 bases). This CDR3 contains 15 residues. Trimming took off 1 base at V and 5 bases at J, with 14 bases between the two ends. The germline gives CDR1 SNHLY, CDR2 FYNNEI. This CDR3 reads CASSEGGGGWYGYTF. CDR3 sequence (DNA): TGTGCCAGCAGTGAAGGGGGCGGTGGATGGTATGGCTACACCTTC.

The CDR3 nucleotides are TGTGCCAGCAGGCCCCTAAAAGAAGAGACCCAGTACTTC. Translation: CASRPLKEETQYF. This chain connects TRBV19 to TRBJ2-5; D ambiguous. The CDR3 has 13 residues. In germline, CDR1 is LNHDA, CDR2 SQIVND (reference sequence). V lost 9 bases, J lost 3 bases, and 14 bases lay in between.